The 25 T cell receptor beta chains below come from one sample, sequenced in a study of blood T cells in healthy people across ages. Through a sample-barcoded 5' primer and a J-beta primer mix, a second PCR was run for about 7 to 12 cycles. TCRdb called the 5' RACE reads again in MiXCR, with one record for every CDR3 protein. The repertoire holds a few hundred thousand distinct CDR3 sequences, more than 45% seen once, with 45% to 55% in the top ten. Sequenced: blood. The receptors shown here come from a man in his sixties in good health.

For this clonotype: The junction differs from germline at one of its ends, possibly a read error. This chain uses TRBV9 with TRBJ2-2; a weak D match, TRBD2 (6 bases). This CDR3 spans 15 amino acids. The germline gives CDR1 SGDLS, CDR2 YYNGEE. CDR3 nucleotide sequence: TGCGCCAGCAGTCGGGGGACCTCAAACACCGGGGAGCTGTTTTTT. This sequence encodes CASSRGTSNTGELFF.

The chain carries TRBV27 and TRBJ1-2; TRBD1 is a possible D gene (5 bases). Germline V gene data show CDR1 as MNHEY and CDR2 as SMNVEV (reference sequence). V was cut by 3 bases and J by 6 bases, with 11 bases left in between. The CDR3 extends over 13 amino acids. CDR3 sequence reads: CASSFEGSDGYTF. The CDR3 nucleotides read TGTGCCAGCAGTTTCGAGGGGAGCGATGGCTACACCTTC.

This chain connects TRBV4-2 to TRBJ2-4; D tentatively fits TRBD1 or TRBD2 (5 bases each). Matching the DNA end better, TRBJ2-7 makes the J call doubtful. The V gene's germline CDR1 is LGHNA and CDR2 YNFKEQ. CDR3 length: 14 residues. CDR3 nucleotide sequence: TGTGCCAGCAGCCAAGGTCCGGGGCTTGCCGAGCAGTACTTC. Translation: CASSQGPGLAEQYF.

With regard to this clonotype: No conserved phenylalanine or tryptophan is present at the end of the CDR3, so a read error is the likely explanation. The chain employs TRBV29-1 and TRBJ2-7, with D maybe TRBD1 (6 bases). The CDR3 covers 12 residues. Trimming took off 5 bases at V and 2 bases at J, with 10 bases between the two ends. From germline, CDR1 is SQVTM and CDR2 ANQGSEA. The CDR3: CSVNQGTYEQYI. The CDR3 DNA follows: TGCAGCGTTAATCAGGGGACCTACGAGCAGTACATC.

This clonotype was observed once. The chain recombines TRBV5-1 with TRBJ2-5, with D tentatively TRBD2 (6 bases). The CDR3 consists of 15 residues. Per the germline V gene, CDR1 is SGHRS and CDR2 is YFSETQ. V shed 4 bases and J shed 0 bases, with 13 bases lying between them. CDR3 region: CASSVLAGNQETQYF. The CDR3 region has the DNA TGCGCCAGCAGCGTGCTGGCGGGGAACCAAGAGACCCAGTACTTC.

The chain joins TRBV27 to TRBJ2-1; 12 positions agree with TRBD1. V trimming: 4 bases; J trimming: 8 bases; junction bases outside the gene matches: 12. The germline V gene encodes CDR1 MNHEY and CDR2 SMNVEV (reference sequence). This CDR3 has 17 residues. The CDR3 DNA sequence: TGTGCCAGCAGTTCACTCCCGGGACAGGGGGCCAAGGATGAGCAGTTCTTC. It yields the protein CASSSLPGQGAKDEQFF.

The genes are TRBV12-5 and TRBJ2-1, with 8 nucleotides matching TRBD1. The ends lost 7 bases at V and 7 bases at J; junction bases unmatched: 12. The germline V gene encodes CDR1 LGHNT and CDR2 FRNRAP. The CDR3 totals 15 residues. CDR3 region: CASANTGQGGNEQFF. CDR3 DNA: TGTGCTAGTGCCAACACAGGACAGGGAGGAAATGAGCAGTTCTTC. Supplemented by reference TRBV12-5 and TRBJ2-1, the full variable domain reads DARVTQTPRHKVTEMGQEVTMRCQPILGHNTVFWYRQTMMQGLELLAYFRNRAPLDDSGMPKDRFSAEMPDATLATLKIQPSEPRDSAVYFCASANTGQGGNEQFFGPGTRLTVL.

About this clonotype: Being one base from a much bigger clone, this may be a read error. J is TRBJ2-1 and V is TRBV6-5, with D uncertain. The CDR3 contains 16 residues. Per the germline V gene, CDR1 is MNHEY and CDR2 is SVGAGI. V was shortened by 0 bases and J by 10 bases, with 19 bases between the two germline ends. The CDR3 coding sequence is TGTGCCAGCAGTTACTCGAGGCGGACCAGCTCCTACGAGCAGTTCTTC. Amino acids: CASSYSRRTSSYEQFF.

There are a few counts of this clonotype. The rearrangement links TRBV20-1 to TRBJ2-3; D is uncertain. Per the germline V gene, CDR1 is DFQATT and CDR2 is SNEGSKA (reference sequence). The CDR3 has 14 residues. V was cut by 6 bases and J by 1 base, with 14 bases left in between. CDR3 protein: CSAQRLVRTDTQYF. In DNA form, the CDR3 reads TGCAGTGCCCAAAGGCTAGTCCGCACAGATACGCAGTATTTT.

V gene TRBV7-9 combines with J gene TRBJ2-7; maybe TRBD2 (6 bases). V was cut by 8 bases and J by 3 bases, with 20 bases left in between. The V gene's germline CDR1 is SEHNR and CDR2 FQNEAQ (reference sequence). This CDR3 spans 15 amino acids. CDR3 nucleotides: TGTGCCAGCGCCACCGGGGGAAGGAGCTTCTACGAGCAGTACTTC. Its translation is CASATGGRSFYEQYF.

On this clonotype: The junction shows a germline mismatch at one end, possibly a read error. CDR3 nucleotide sequence: TGCGCCAGCAGATTGGGCGTTAGTGGGGACTACGAGCAGTACTTC. It is translated as CASRLGVSGDYEQYF. The V call is TRBV5-1, the J call TRBJ2-4; D uncertain. Judging by the DNA end, TRBJ2-7 fits better; the J call may be wrong. The CDR3 extends over 15 amino acids. The germline CDR1 and CDR2 sequences are SGHRS and YFSETQ.

In its sample, this clonotype was seen a few times. The chain combines TRBV20-1 with TRBJ2-2, with TRBD2 matching over 10 bases. V lost 0 bases and J lost 8; bases outside the gene matches: 6. The CDR3 sequence is 15 residues long. Per the germline V gene, CDR1 is DFQATT and CDR2 is SNEGSKA (reference sequence). The CDR3 DNA is TGCAGTGCTAGAGATAAGCGGGGGGGTATAGGGGAGCTGTTTTTT. The encoded protein is CSARDKRGGIGELFF.

The V call is TRBV12-3 or TRBV12-4, the J call TRBJ2-4; D uncertain. Gene TRBJ2-7 matches the end of the DNA better, so the J call may be wrong. This CDR3 contains 13 residues. CDR3 amino acids: CASSFLSGYEQYF. The CDR3 nucleotides read TGTGCCAGCAGTTTCCTATCAGGCTACGAGCAGTACTTC.

V gene TRBV5-5 combines with J gene TRBJ2-7; unclear D gene. The CDR3 has 12 amino acids. Germline V CDR1 and CDR2: SGHKS, YYEKEE (reference sequence). The V end was cut by 1 base, the J end by 6 bases, with 8 bases between. CDR3: CASSLWVGEQYF. The CDR3 region has the DNA TGTGCCAGCAGCTTGTGGGTCGGCGAGCAGTACTTC.

In its sample, this clonotype was seen a few times. The chain couples TRBV13 to TRBJ2-1; D might be TRBD1 or TRBD2, each matching 5 bases. Germline CDR1 and CDR2: PRHDT and FYEKMQ (reference sequence). The V and J ends lost 5 bases and 0 bases respectively, with 11 bases between them. The CDR3 runs 15 residues. For the CDR3, the DNA is TGTGCCAGCAGCGAGGGGCGGAGCTCCTACAATGAGCAGTTCTTC. Translation gives CASSEGRSSYNEQFF.

The chain joins TRBV3-1 to TRBJ1-4, with 7 positions matching TRBD1. There are 16 residues in the CDR3. Germline-derived CDR1 and CDR2 are LGHDT and YNNKEL (reference sequence). V lost 4 bases and J lost 5; bases outside the gene matches: 10. The CDR3 region has the DNA TGTGCCAGCAGCCCGTTAGGACAGGCGTACAATGAAAAACTGTTTTTT. It encodes CASSPLGQAYNEKLFF.

This clonotype appeared once. The chain links TRBV4-2 to TRBJ2-5; D not resolved. Trimming cost V 4 bases and J 5 bases, with 14 bases left between them. Germline values: CDR1 LGHNA, CDR2 YNFKEQ. The CDR3 extends over 14 amino acids. CDR3 in DNA: TGTGCCAGCAGCCCCACGGACGGATTGGAGACCCAGTACTTC. It translates to CASSPTDGLETQYF.

The V and J genes are TRBV28 and TRBJ1-2; 7 bases are a match to TRBD1. Per germline, CDR1 MDHEN and CDR2 SYDVKM. CDR3 length equals 14 residues. V was clipped by 3 bases and J by 5 bases; unmatched bases: 6. The CDR3 DNA sequence: TGTGCCAGCAGTTTCCCCACCAGGGGGTATGGCTACACCTTC. Its translation: CASSFPTRGYGYTF.

The rearrangement uses TRBV7-2 and TRBJ2-1, with no clear D. The CDR3 covers 13 residues. The germline V and J ends were trimmed by 5 bases and 9 bases, with 14 bases remaining between them. The germline CDR1 and CDR2 sequences are SGHTA and FQGNSA. The CDR3 DNA follows: TGTGCCAGCAGCAGTCAGTCCCGGAGTGAGCAGTTCTTC. Its protein is CASSSQSRSEQFF.

The rearrangement joins TRBV7-8 to TRBJ1-6, with 8 bases identical to TRBD1. The CDR3 length is 14 residues. V was pared by 4 bases and J by 10 bases, with 6 bases of the junction left unmatched. The germline V gene has CDR1 SGHVS and CDR2 FQNEAQ. As DNA, the CDR3 is TGTGCCAGCAGCTCCCGGACAGGGCTCTCACCCCTCCACTTT. It specifies CASSSRTGLSPLHF.

This clonotype was observed a few times. The chain couples TRBV7-2 to TRBJ2-3; weak D call: TRBD1 (6 bases). The germline V gene has CDR1 SGHTA and CDR2 FQGNSA. The germline V and J ends were trimmed by 3 bases and 2 bases, with 9 bases remaining between them. The CDR3 contains 14 residues. This chain's CDR3 is CASSLSGVTDTQYF. In nucleotides, the CDR3 is TGTGCCAGCAGCTTGTCAGGGGTCACAGATACGCAGTATTTT.

This chain joins TRBV6-2 or TRBV6-3 and TRBJ1-1; no clear D. Germline CDR1 MNHEY, CDR2 SVGEGT. CDR3 size: 14 residues. V was cut by 6 bases and J by 0 bases, with 11 bases left in between. CDR3 protein: CASSRLEMNTEAFF. CDR3 DNA: TGTGCCAGCAGCCGACTTGAAATGAACACTGAAGCTTTCTTT.

This clonotype was counted once. The chain carries TRBV29-1 and TRBJ1-2; weak D call: TRBD1 (6 bases). The V end was cut by 5 bases, the J end by 1 base, with 8 bases between. From germline, CDR1 is SQVTM and CDR2 ANQGSEA. This CDR3 is 12 amino acids long. The CDR3 region is CSVQDSNYGYTF. CDR3 sequence (DNA): TGCAGCGTTCAGGACAGTAACTATGGCTACACCTTC.

Note on this clonotype: A read error is possible here, since a much larger clone lies one base away. V usage is TRBV5-1 and J usage is TRBJ1-2; 12 positions match TRBD1. Germline CDR1 SGHRS, CDR2 YFSETQ. This CDR3 is 13 amino acids long. This CDR3 is CASSSGTGGGCTF. In nucleotides, the CDR3 is TGCGCCAGCAGCTCCGGGACAGGGGGCGGCTGCACCTTC. Full variable domain (missing parts from reference TRBV5-1 and TRBJ1-2): KAGVTQTPRYLIKTRGQQVTLSCSPISGHRSVSWYQQTPGQGLQFLFEYFSETQRNKGNFPGRFSGRQFSNSRSEMNVSTLELGDSALYLCASSSGTGGGCTFGSGTRLTVV.

This clonotype turned up a few times. The V and J genes are TRBV20-1 and TRBJ2-5; D tentatively reads TRBD1 or TRBD2 (5 bases each). The CDR3 consists of 14 residues. CDR1 and CDR2 (germline): DFQATT, SNEGSKA (reference sequence). Trimming shortened V by 6 bases and J by 5 bases, and 19 bases separated the two germline ends. The chain's CDR3 is CSANLGTSGETQYF. The CDR3 bases are TGCAGTGCAAATCTGGGGACCTCGGGGGAGACCCAGTACTTC.